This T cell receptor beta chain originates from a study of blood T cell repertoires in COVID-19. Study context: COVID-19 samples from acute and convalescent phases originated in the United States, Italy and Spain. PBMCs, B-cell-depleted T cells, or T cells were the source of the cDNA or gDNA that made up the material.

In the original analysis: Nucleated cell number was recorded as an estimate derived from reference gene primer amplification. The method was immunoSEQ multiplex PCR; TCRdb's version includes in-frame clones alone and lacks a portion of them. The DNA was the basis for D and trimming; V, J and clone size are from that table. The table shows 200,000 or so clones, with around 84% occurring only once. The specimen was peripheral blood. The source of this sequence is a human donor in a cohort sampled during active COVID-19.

The CDR3: CASSHGQDNSPLHF. CDR3 nucleotides: TGTGCCAGCAGCCACGGACAGGATAATTCACCCCTCCACTTT. The V call is TRBV3-1 (or the pseudogene TRBV3-2), the J call TRBJ1-6; 7 nucleotides align to TRBD1. The V and J ends lost 3 bases and 5 bases, in that order; junction bases with no gene match: 1. Germline CDR1 and CDR2: LGHDT and YNNKEL (reference sequence). The CDR3 is 14 amino acids.